This T cell receptor (beta chain) was found in a study of PD-1 blockade in classical Hodgkin lymphoma. Study-wide results and limits: The repertoire differences lack a defined cause, possibly disease activity or prior therapy. Newly diagnosed patients and complete responders had comparable diversity at baseline.

With respect to this clone: Its target is not known.

Trimming pared 6 bases from V and 2 bases from J, leaving 16 bases between. Germline assignment: CDR1 KGHSH and CDR2 LQKENI. The CDR3 loop spans 15 amino acids. Sequencing used immunoSEQ multiplex PCR; TCRdb keeps in-frame clones, though not all of them. The data hold more than 35,000 clones, with around 88% observed a single time. All patients experienced relapse after autologous stem cell transplantation, and brentuximab vedotin exposure was variable. This chain joins TRBV18 and TRBJ2-5; D assignment may be TRBD1 or TRBD2 (5 bases each). The TCR originated in a human donor with classical Hodgkin lymphoma. This specimen consisted of peripheral blood mononuclear cells (PBMCs), obtained before the second cycle of nivolumab. The CDR3 coding sequence is TGTGCCAGCTCCCGACGGGGTCAGGGTCAAGAGACCCAGTACTTC. This codes for CASSRRGQGQETQYF.